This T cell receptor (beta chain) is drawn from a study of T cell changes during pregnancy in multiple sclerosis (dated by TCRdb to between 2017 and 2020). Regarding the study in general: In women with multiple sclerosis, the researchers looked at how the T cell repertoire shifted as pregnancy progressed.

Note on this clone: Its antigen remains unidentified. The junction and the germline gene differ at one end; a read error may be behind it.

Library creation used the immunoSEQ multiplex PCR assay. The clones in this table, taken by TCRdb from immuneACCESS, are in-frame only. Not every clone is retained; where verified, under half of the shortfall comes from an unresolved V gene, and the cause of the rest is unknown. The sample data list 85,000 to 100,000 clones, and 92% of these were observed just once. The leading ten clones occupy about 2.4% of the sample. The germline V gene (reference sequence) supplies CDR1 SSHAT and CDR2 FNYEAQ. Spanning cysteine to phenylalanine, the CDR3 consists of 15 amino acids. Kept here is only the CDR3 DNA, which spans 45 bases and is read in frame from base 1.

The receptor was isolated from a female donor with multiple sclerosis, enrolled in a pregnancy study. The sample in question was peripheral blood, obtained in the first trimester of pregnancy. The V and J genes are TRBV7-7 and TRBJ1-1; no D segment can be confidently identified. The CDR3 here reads CASSLAMEDSYEAFF. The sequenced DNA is TGTGCTAGCAGCTTAGCGATGGAAGACTCCTATGAAGCTTTCTTT.